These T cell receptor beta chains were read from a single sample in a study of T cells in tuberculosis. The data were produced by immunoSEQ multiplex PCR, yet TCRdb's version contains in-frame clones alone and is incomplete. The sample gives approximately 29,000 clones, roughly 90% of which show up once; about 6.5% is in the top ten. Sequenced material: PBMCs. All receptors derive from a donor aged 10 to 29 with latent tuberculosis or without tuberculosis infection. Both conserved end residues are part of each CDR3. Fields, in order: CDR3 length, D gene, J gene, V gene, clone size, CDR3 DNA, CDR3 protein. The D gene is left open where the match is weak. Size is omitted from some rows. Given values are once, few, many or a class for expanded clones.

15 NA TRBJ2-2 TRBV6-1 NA TGTGCCAGCAGTGAACAATTGAGAAACACCGGGGAGCTGTTTTTT CASSEQLRNTGELFF
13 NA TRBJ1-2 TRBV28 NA TGTGCCAGCAGTTTAGACGGGGTATATGGCTACACCTTC CASSLDGVYGYTF
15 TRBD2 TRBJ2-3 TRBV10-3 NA TGTGCCATCAGTGACACTAGCGGGGTCACAGATACGCAGTATTTT CAISDTSGVTDTQYF
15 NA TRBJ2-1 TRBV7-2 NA TGTGCCAGCAGCTTAGGGGCCCTCGCCTACAATGAGCAGTTCTTC CASSLGALAYNEQFF
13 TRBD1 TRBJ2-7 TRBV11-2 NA TGTGCCAGCAGCCCAGACAGGGGCGGCGAGCAGTACTTC CASSPDRGGEQYF
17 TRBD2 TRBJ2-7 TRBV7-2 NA TGTGCCAGCAGCTTAGGGGTTAGCGGGGGATCAGCCTACGAGCAGTACTTC CASSLGVSGGSAYEQYF
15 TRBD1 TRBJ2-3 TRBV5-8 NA TGTGCCAGCAGACTAACCGACAGGGACGGAGATACGCAGTATTTT CASRLTDRDGDTQYF
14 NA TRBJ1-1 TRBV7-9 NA TGTGCCAGCAGCTTAGGTGGCCGGGGCACTGAAGCTTTCTTT CASSLGGRGTEAFF
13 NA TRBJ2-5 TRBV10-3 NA TGTGCCATCAGTGACAGGTACCAAGAGACCCAGTACTTC CAISDRYQETQYF
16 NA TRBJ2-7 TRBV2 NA TGTGCCAGCAGTGCCGAGATTAACAGGCTCTCCTACGAGCAGTACTTC CASSAEINRLSYEQYF
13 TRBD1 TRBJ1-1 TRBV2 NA TGTGCCAGACGGACAGGGGAGAACACTGAAGCTTTCTTT CARRTGENTEAFF
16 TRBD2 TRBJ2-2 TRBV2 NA TGTGCCAGCAGTGAAGTCCCGGGGGGGAACACCGGGGAGCTGTTTTTT CASSEVPGGNTGELFF
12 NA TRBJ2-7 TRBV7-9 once TGTGCCAGCAGCTTGCAGGGCTACGAGCAGTACTTC CASSLQGYEQYF
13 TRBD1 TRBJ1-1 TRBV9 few TGTGCCAGCGCAGGGGGCGGGAATACTGAAGCTTTCTTT CASAGGGNTEAFF
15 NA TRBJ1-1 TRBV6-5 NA TGTGCCAGCAACCCATCAGGGGCCGTTAACACTGAAGCTTTCTTT CASNPSGAVNTEAFF
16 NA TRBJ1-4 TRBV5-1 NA TGCGCCAGCAGCTTGGCTGGTGAACAGGGTTATCCAAAACTGTTTTTT CASSLAGEQGYPKLFF
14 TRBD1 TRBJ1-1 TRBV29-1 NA TGCAGCGTTTTGCCGGGACAGTTGAACACTGAAGCTTTCTTT CSVLPGQLNTEAFF
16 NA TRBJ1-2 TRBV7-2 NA TGTGCCAGCAGCTTGGTACGGGGGACCCTTAACTATGGCTACACCTTC CASSLVRGTLNYGYTF
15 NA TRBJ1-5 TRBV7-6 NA TGTGCCAGCAGCCGACTCGCAGGGGACAATCAGCCCCAGCATTTT CASSRLAGDNQPQHF
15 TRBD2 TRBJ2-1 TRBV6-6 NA TGTGCCAGCAGTACAGCGGGGGGGCCTGTACGTGAGCAGTTCTTC CASSTAGGPVREQFF
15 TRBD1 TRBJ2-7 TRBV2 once TGTGCCAGCGCCCAGGACAGGGGGCTTAGAGGGGAGCAGTACTTC CASAQDRGLRGEQYF
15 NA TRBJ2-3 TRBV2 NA TGTGCCAGCAGTGAATTACTAGGAGGCACAGATACGCAGTATTTT CASSELLGGTDTQYF
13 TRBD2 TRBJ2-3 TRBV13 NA TGTGCCAGCAGCCCCCGGGGGGCAGATACGCAGTATTTT CASSPRGADTQYF
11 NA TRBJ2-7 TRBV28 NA TGTGCCAGCGTTGGGAGCCACGAGCAGTACTTC CASVGSHEQYF
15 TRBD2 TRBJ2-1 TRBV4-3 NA TGCGCCAGCAGCCAACAACTAGCGGGGGGAAATGAGCAGTTCTTC CASSQQLAGGNEQFF
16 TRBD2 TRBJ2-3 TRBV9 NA TGTGCCAGCAGCGTAACTAGCGGGGGGTACACAGATACGCAGTATTTT CASSVTSGGYTDTQYF